The sequence of this TCR beta chain was determined in a study of T cell responses to AZD1222 COVID-19 vaccine. Looked up from germline, CDR1 is SGHDT and CDR2 is YYEEEE. V was pared by 1 base and J by 5 bases, with 4 bases between. The CDR3 is 12 residues long. Produced via immunoSEQ multiplex PCR; TCRdb's table is partial and in-frame only. Of around 58,000 clones listed, about 80% are singletons. This specimen was peripheral blood, taken on day 0 of AZD1222 vaccination. The receptor's source is an adult in good health. The chain employs TRBV5-6 and TRBJ2-1; D remains ambiguous. The CDR3 spells CASSLLNNEQFF. The CDR3, as DNA: TGTGCCAGCAGCTTGTTGAACAATGAGCAGTTCTTC.